This T cell receptor (beta chain) comes out of a study of long-term antiretroviral therapy in people with HIV. CDR3 size: 14 residues. V lost 5 bases, J lost 4 bases, and 6 bases stayed unmatched. Germline V gene lookup returns CDR1 SEHNR and CDR2 FQNEAQ (reference sequence). Survey level was the resolution at which the v3.0 immunoSEQ assay ran. Repertoires were generated with immunoSEQ multiplex PCR, while TCRdb's copy carries only in-frame clones and drops some. The sample holds 17,000 or so clones; 78% are singletons and the top ten take approximately 15%. The sample consisted of unsorted PBMCs, taken around 3.2 years after starting antiretroviral therapy. The chain has TRBV7-9 and TRBJ1-1; 8 positions match TRBD1. This sequence originates from a woman in her thirties or forties with HIV. The CDR3 region has the DNA TGTGCCAGCAGCCAGCAGGGGGCTGTCACTGAAGCTTTCTTT. Translated, it gives CASSQQGAVTEAFF.